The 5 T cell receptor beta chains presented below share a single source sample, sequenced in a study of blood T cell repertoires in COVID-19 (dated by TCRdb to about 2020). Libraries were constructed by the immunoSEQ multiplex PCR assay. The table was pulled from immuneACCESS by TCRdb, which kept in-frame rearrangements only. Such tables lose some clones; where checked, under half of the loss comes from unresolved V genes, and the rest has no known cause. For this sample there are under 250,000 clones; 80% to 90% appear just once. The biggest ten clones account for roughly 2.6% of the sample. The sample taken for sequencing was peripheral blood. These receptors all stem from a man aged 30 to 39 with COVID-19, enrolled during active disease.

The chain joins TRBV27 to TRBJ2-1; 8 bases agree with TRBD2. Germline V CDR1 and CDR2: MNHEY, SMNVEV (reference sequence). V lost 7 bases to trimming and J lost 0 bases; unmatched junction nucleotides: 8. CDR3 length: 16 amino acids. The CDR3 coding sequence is TGTGCCAGCACCCGGGGCGGGAGGTACTCCTACAATGAGCAGTTCTTC. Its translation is CASTRGGRYSYNEQFF.

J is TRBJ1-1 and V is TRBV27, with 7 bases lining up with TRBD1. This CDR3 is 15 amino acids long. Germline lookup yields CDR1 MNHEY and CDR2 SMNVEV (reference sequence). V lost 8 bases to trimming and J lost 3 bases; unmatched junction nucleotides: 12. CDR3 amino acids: CASARPGQFYTEAFF. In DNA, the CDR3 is TGTGCCAGCGCACGACCGGGACAGTTTTACACTGAAGCTTTCTTT.

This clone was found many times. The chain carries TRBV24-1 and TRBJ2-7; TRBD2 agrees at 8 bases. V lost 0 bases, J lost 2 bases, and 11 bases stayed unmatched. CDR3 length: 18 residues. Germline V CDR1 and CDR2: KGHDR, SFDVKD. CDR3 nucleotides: TGTGCCACCAGTGATTTGGCACCCCCCGGGACTAGGACCTACGAGCAGTACTTC. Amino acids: CATSDLAPPGTRTYEQYF.

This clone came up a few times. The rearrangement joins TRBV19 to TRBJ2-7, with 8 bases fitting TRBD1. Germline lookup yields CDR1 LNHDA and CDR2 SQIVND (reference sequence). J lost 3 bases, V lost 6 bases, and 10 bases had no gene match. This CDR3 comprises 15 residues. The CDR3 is CASRTAGQGNYEQYF. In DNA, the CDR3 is TGTGCCAGTAGGACCGCCGGACAGGGAAACTACGAGCAGTACTTC.

The DNA for the CDR3 is TGTGCCACCAGTGATCTTCCGGGAGGGGGCACAGATACGCAGTATTTT. Amino acids: CATSDLPGGGTDTQYF. The rearrangement joins TRBV24-1 to TRBJ2-3, with 8 bases aligning to TRBD2. V lost 3 bases to trimming and J lost 1 base; unmatched junction nucleotides: 5. The CDR3 loop spans 16 amino acids. CDR1 KGHDR and CDR2 SFDVKD come from the germline V gene.